This TCR beta chain appears in the sequencing data of a study of blood T cell repertoires in COVID-19. The CDR3 totals 14 residues. The germline gives CDR1 LGHDT, CDR2 YNNKEL (reference sequence). With 4 bases removed from V and 1 base from J, the gap between germline ends came to 11 bases. Profiled with immunoSEQ multiplex PCR; TCRdb holds only in-frame clones, not every one. The repertoire holds 20,000 to 30,000 clones, with roughly 84% as singletons. This chain uses TRBV3-1 (or the pseudogene TRBV3-2) with TRBJ2-7; D may be TRBD2 (5 bases). The sequencing input was peripheral blood. The receptor was isolated from a human donor in a cohort sampled during active COVID-19. Here the CDR3 reads CASSPYRGSYEQYF. The CDR3 nucleotides read TGTGCCAGCAGCCCCTACCGGGGTTCCTACGAGCAGTACTTC.